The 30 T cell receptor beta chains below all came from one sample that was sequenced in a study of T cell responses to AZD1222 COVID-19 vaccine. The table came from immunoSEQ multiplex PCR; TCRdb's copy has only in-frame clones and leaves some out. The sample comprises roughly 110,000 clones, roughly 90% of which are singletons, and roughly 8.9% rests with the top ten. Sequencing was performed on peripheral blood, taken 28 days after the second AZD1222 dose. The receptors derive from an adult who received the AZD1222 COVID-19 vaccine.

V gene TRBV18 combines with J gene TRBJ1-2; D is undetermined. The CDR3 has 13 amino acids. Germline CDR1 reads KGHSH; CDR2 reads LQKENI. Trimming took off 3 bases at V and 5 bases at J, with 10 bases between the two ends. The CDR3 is CASSPRDGYGYTF. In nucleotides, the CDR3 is TGTGCCAGCTCACCGAGGGATGGATATGGCTACACCTTC.

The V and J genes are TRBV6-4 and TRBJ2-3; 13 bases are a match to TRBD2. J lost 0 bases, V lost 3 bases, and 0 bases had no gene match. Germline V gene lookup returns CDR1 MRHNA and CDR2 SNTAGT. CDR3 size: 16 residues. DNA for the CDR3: TGTGCCAGCAGTGAGACTAGCGGGGGGAGCACAGATACGCAGTATTTT. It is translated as CASSETSGGSTDTQYF.

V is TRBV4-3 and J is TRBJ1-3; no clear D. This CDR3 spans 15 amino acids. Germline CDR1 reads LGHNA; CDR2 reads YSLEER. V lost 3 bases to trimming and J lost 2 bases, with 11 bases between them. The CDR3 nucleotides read TGCGCCAGCAGCCAGGGAGGTGGGCCTGGAAACACCATATATTTT. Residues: CASSQGGGPGNTIYF.

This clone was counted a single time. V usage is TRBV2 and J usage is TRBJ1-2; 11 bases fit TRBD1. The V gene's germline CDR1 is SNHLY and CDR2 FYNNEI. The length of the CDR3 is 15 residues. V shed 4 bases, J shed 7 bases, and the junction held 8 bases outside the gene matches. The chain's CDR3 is CASSAQGQGDTGYTF. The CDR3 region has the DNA TGTGCCAGCAGTGCACAGGGACAGGGGGATACTGGCTACACCTTC.

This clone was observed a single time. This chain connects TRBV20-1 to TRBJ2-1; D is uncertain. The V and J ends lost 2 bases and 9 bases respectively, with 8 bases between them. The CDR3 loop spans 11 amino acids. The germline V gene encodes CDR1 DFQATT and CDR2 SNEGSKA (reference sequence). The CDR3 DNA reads TGCAGTGCTAGACGGGCCCTTGAGCAGTTCTTC. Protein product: CSARRALEQFF.

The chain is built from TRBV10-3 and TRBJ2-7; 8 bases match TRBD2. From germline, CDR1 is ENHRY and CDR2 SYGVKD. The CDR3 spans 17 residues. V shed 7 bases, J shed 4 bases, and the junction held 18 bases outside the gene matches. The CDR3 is CAIKARRGGAGVYEQYF. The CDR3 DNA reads TGTGCCATCAAGGCCCGCCGGGGGGGCGCTGGGGTTTACGAGCAGTACTTC.

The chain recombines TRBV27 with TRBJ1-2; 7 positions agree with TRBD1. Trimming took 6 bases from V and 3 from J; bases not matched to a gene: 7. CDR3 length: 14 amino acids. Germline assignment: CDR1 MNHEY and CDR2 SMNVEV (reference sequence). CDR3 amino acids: CASRGQWGYYGYTF. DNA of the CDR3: TGTGCCAGCAGGGGACAGTGGGGGTACTATGGCTACACCTTC.

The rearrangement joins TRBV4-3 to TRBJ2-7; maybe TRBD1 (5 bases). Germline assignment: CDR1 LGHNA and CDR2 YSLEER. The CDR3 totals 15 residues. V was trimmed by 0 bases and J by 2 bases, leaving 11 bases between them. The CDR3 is CASSQEAGQTYEQYF. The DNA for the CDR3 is TGCGCCAGCAGCCAAGAGGCAGGGCAGACCTACGAGCAGTACTTC.

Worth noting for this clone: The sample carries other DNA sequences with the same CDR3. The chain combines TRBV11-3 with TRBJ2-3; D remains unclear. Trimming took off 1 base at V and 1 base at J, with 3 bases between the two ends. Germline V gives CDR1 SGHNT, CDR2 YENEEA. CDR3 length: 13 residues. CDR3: CASSLGRTDTQYF. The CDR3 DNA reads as TGTGCCAGCAGCTTAGGACGCACAGATACGCAGTATTTT.

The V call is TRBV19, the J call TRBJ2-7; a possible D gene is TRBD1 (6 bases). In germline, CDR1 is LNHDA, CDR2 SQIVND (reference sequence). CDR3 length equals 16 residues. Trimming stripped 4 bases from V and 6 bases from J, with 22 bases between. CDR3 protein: CASSKLAGAHPSEQYF. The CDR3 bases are TGTGCCAGTAGTAAATTGGCAGGGGCGCATCCGTCCGAGCAGTACTTC.

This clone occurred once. CDR3 sequence reads: CASSEAGTGVGGYTF. The CDR3 coding sequence is TGTGCCAGCAGTGAAGCAGGGACAGGGGTTGGTGGCTACACCTTC. The chain employs TRBV2 and TRBJ1-2; 10 bases are a match to TRBD1. This CDR3 comprises 15 residues. In germline, CDR1 is SNHLY, CDR2 FYNNEI. V lost 0 bases and J lost 7; bases outside the gene matches: 5.

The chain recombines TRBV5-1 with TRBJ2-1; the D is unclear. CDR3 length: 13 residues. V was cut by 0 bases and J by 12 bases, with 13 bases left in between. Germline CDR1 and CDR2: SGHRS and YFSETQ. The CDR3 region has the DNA TGCGCCAGCAGCTTGGCGTGGGAACATGGGCAGTTCTTC. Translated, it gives CASSLAWEHGQFF. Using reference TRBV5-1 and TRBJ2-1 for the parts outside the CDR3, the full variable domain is KAGVTQTPRYLIKTRGQQVTLSCSPISGHRSVSWYQQTPGQGLQFLFEYFSETQRNKGNFPGRFSGRQFSNSRSEMNVSTLELGDSALYLCASSLAWEHGQFFGPGTRLTVL.

The chain's CDR3 is CASSPDRSSGNTIYF. The CDR3 DNA sequence: TGTGCCAGCAGCCCGGACAGAAGCTCTGGAAACACCATATATTTT. The chain carries TRBV3-1 (or the pseudogene TRBV3-2) and TRBJ1-3; possibly TRBD1 for D (6 bases). V dropped 4 bases and J dropped 0 bases, with 10 bases sitting between them. The CDR3 contains 15 residues. Germline V gene sequence: CDR1 LGHDT, CDR2 YNNKEL (reference sequence).

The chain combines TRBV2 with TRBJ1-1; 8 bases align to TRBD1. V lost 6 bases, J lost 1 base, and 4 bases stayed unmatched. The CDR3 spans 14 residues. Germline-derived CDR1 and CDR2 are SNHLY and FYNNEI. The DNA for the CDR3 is TGTGCCAGCAGGTCCGGGACAGGGAACACTGAAGCTTTCTTT. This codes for CASRSGTGNTEAFF. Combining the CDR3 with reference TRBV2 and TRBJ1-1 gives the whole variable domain EPEVTQTPSHQVTQMGQEVILRCVPISNHLYFYWYRQILGQKVEFLVSFYNNEISEKSEIFDDQFSVERPDGSNFTLKIRSTKLEDSAMYFCASRSGTGNTEAFFGQGTRLTVV.

The CDR3 reads CASKTGTATYEQYF. CDR3 sequence (DNA): TGCGCCAGCAAGACCGGGACAGCCACCTACGAGCAGTACTTC. The chain is built from TRBV5-1 and TRBJ2-7; TRBD1 agrees at 7 bases. In germline, CDR1 is SGHRS, CDR2 YFSETQ. The CDR3 has 14 amino acids. With 6 bases clipped from V and 2 bases from J, the junction kept 8 bases outside the gene matches.

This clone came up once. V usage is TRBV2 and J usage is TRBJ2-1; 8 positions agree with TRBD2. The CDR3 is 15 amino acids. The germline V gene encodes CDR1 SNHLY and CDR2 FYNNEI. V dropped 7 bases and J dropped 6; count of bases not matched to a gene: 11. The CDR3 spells CASNEAGGRINEQFF. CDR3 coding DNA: TGTGCCAGCAATGAGGCGGGAGGAAGGATCAATGAGCAGTTCTTC. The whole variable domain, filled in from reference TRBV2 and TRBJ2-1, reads EPEVTQTPSHQVTQMGQEVILRCVPISNHLYFYWYRQILGQKVEFLVSFYNNEISEKSEIFDDQFSVERPDGSNFTLKIRSTKLEDSAMYFCASNEAGGRINEQFFGPGTRLTVL.

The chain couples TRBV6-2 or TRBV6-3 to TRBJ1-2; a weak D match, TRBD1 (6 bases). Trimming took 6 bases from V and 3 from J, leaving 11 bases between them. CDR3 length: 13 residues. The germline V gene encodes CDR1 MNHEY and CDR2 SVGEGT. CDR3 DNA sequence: TGTGCCAGCAGCCCCAGGACAGACTATGGCTACACCTTC. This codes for CASSPRTDYGYTF.

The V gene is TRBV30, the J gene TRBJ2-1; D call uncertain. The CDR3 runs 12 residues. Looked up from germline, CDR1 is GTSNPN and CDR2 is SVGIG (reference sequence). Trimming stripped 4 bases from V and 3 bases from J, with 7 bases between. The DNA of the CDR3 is TGTGCCTGGAATCCGGGCTACAATGAGCAGTTCTTC. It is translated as CAWNPGYNEQFF.

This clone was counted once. The CDR3 region is CASSKKGARYNEQFF. DNA of the CDR3: TGTGCCAGCAGCAAAAAGGGGGCGCGGTACAATGAGCAGTTCTTC. V gene TRBV3-1 (or the pseudogene TRBV3-2) combines with J gene TRBJ2-1, with TRBD1 identical over 7 bases. Trimming at V came to 5 bases and at J to 4 bases, leaving 8 bases not matched to a gene. The CDR3 extends over 15 amino acids. Germline assignment: CDR1 LGHDT and CDR2 YNNKEL (reference sequence).

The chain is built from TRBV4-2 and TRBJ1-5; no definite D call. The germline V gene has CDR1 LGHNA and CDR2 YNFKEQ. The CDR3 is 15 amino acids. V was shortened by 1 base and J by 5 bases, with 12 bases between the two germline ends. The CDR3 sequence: CASSQAQGLYQPQHF. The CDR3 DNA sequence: TGTGCCAGCAGCCAAGCACAAGGCCTTTATCAGCCCCAGCATTTT.

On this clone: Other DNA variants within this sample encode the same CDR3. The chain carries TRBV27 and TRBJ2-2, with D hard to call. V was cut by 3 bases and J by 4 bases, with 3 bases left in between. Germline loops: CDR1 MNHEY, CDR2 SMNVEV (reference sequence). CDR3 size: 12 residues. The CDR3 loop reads CASSFSTGELFF. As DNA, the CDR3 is TGTGCCAGCAGTTTCTCCACCGGGGAGCTGTTTTTT.

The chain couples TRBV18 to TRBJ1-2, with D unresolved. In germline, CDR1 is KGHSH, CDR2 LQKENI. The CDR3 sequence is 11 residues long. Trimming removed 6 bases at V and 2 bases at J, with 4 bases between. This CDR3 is CASSSNYGYTF. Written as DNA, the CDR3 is TGTGCCAGCTCTTCCAACTATGGCTACACCTTC. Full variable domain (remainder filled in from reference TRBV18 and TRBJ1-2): NAGVMQNPRHLVRRRGQEARLRCSPMKGHSHVYWYRQLPEEGLKFMVYLQKENIIDESGMPKERFSAEFPKEGPSILRIQQVVRGDSAAYFCASSSNYGYTFGSGTRLTVV.

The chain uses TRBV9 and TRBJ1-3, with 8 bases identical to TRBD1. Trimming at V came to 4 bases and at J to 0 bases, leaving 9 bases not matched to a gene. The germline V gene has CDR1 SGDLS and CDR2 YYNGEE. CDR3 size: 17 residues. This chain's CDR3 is CASSLSGTGVSGNTIYF. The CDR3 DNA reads TGTGCCAGCAGCCTCTCCGGGACAGGCGTCTCTGGAAACACCATATATTTT.

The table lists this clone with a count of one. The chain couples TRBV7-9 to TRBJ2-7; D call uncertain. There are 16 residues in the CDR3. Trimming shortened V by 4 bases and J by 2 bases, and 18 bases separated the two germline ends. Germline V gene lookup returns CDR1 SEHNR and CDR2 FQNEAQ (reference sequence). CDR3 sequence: CASSSLGNPRPYEQYF. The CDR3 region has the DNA TGTGCCAGCAGCTCCCTGGGGAATCCTAGGCCCTACGAGCAGTACTTC. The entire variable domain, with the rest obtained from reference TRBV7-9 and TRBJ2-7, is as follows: DTGVSQNPRHKITKRGQNVTFRCDPISEHNRLYWYRQTLGQGPEFLTYFQNEAQLEKSRLLSDRFSAERPKGSFSTLEIQRTEQGDSAMYLCASSSLGNPRPYEQYFGPGTRLTVT.

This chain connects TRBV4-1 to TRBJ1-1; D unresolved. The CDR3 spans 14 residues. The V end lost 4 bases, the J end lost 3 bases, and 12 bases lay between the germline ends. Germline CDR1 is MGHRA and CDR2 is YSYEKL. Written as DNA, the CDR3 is TGCGCCAGCAGCCTAATGGGTATAGACACTGAAGCTTTCTTT. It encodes CASSLMGIDTEAFF.

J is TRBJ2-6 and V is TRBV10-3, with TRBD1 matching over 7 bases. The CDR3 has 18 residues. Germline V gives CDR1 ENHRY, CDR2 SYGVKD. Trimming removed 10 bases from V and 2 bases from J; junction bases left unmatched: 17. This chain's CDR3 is CATLGGTEGNPGANVLTF. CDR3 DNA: TGTGCCACCTTGGGTGGGACAGAGGGAAATCCTGGGGCCAACGTCCTGACTTTC.

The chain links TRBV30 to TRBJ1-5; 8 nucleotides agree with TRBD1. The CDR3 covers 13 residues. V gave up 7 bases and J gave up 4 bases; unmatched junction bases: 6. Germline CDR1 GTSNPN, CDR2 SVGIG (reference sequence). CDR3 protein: CAYGQGVNQPQHF. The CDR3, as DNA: TGTGCCTACGGACAGGGAGTTAATCAGCCCCAGCATTTT.

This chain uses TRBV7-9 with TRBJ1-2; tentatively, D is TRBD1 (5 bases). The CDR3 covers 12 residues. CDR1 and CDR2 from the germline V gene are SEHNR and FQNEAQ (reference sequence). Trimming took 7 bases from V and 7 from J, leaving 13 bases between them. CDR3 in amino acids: CASTEGKVGYTF. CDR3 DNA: TGTGCCAGCACCGAGGGGAAGGTTGGCTACACCTTC.

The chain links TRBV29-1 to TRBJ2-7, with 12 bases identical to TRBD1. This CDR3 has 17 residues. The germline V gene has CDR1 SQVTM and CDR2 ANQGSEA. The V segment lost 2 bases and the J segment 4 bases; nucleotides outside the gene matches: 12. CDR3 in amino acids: CSVEQAFRDRGPYEQYF. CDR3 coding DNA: TGCAGCGTTGAACAAGCGTTCCGGGACAGGGGGCCGTACGAGCAGTACTTC.

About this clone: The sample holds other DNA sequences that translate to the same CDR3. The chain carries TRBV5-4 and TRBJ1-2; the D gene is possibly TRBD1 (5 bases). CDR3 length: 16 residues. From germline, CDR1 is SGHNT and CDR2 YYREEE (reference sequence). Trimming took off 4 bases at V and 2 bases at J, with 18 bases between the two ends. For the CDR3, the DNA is TGTGCCAGCAGCCCGAGGACCCTCGCAGGGAACTATGGCTACACCTTC. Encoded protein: CASSPRTLAGNYGYTF.